This T cell receptor (beta chain) was identified in a study of T cell responses to AZD1222 COVID-19 vaccine. General study points: The donors showed a predominance of white British ancestry and of females, with possible underestimation of clonal diversity. Among those given AZD1222, only five or six were seropositive at baseline.

Using immunoSEQ multiplex PCR, the repertoire was profiled, and TCRdb retains in-frame clones only, with some absent. The sample shows more than 60,000 clones, over 75% of them seen only once. As concerns this clone: What it recognizes is unknown.

The CDR3 covers 20 residues. Losses at the gene ends were 3 bases for V and 0 bases for J; bases not matched to a gene: 17. The TCR comes from an adult who received the AZD1222 COVID-19 vaccine. The rearrangement joins TRBV23-1 to TRBJ1-1, with 9 bases identical to TRBD1. TRBV23-1 is an open reading frame, and its role is uncertain. This sample comprised peripheral blood, obtained 28 days after the second AZD1222 dose. The CDR3 region is CASSQLDPPNRGQLNTEAFF. Here the CDR3 DNA reads TGCGCCAGCAGTCAGTTGGACCCACCTAACAGGGGGCAATTGAACACTGAAGCTTTCTTT.